The T cell receptor (beta chain) under discussion was sequenced for a study of T cells in Graves' hyperthyroidism and ophthalmopathy (dated by TCRdb to between 2018 and 2021). As for the study more broadly: Peripheral blood samples were taken at the time of initial diagnosis, prior to any treatment. To identify distinguishing TCR V-J signatures, a discovery cohort of some 99 patients was used, comprising 43 with Graves' ophthalmopathy and around 60 with stable Graves' hyperthyroidism. An independent validation cohort of under 20 hyperthyroidism patients and about 16 patients who later progressed to ophthalmopathy tested prospective prediction of ophthalmopathy. The 100 discovery patients were randomly split 7:3 into training and test sets. The study also compared thyroid tissue and blood T-cell repertoires from five or six Graves' hyperthyroidism patients. After blood sampling, hyperthyroidism patients were treated with methimazole at a starting dose of 30 mg daily, and ophthalmopathy patients were treated with high-dose intravenous methylprednisolone. The paper describes TCR Vbeta CDR3 sequencing of 135 peripheral blood samples, made up of 43 ophthalmopathy patients, 70 to 75 hyperthyroidism patients and 17 progressor patients.

Overall study results and their limits: In validation, the model predicted progression to ophthalmopathy with about 71% sensitivity and 72% to 85% specificity, a median of about six months before onset. Most expanded thyroid clonotypes (frequency above 0.001) were also detected in blood, a finding suggesting that blood repertoires may reflect thyroid immune responses. No statistical method was used to fix the sample size in advance, and group allocation was not hidden from the investigators. In cross-validation, a model built on a 13 V-J signature told ophthalmopathy apart from stable hyperthyroidism with under 90% sensitivity and 81% to 82% specificity, and in testing the same model reached 80%/75%.

According to the germline V gene, CDR1 reads MDHEN and CDR2 reads SYDVKM. The trim is 8 bases for V and 4 bases for J, with a gap of 17 bases between the germline ends. The CDR3 sequence holds 14 residues, the cysteine and phenylalanine included. Here the CDR3 DNA is all that survives: 42 bases in frame from base 1. The TCR beta CDR3 regions were amplified from the RNA transcripts. The TCR CDR3 was subjected to a first round of RT-PCR using the HTBI primer set and the Qiagen OneStep RT-PCR kit. Libraries were constructed in a second round of multiplex PCR, after which size selection and purification were carried out. Paired-end sequencing of the libraries was performed with 100 bp reads on an Illumina HiSeq2000. Processing in the source paper ran as follows. SOAPnuke was used to process the raw data, throwing out any read that contained adapters or uncalled bases, had a mean Phred below 15, or lacked an exact constant-primer or identifier match. High-quality paired reads were merged with COPE v1.2.5, and unique nucleotide sequences were defined as clonotypes. MiTCR v1.1 was used to align the clonotypes against IMGT TRBV, TRBD and TRBJ reference segments. Only V-J combinations with frequency above 0.0001, covering roughly 99% of repertoires, were analysed. A TCS score was defined as the ratio between F50 (clonal expansion) and ExV (chaos), using BLOSUM62-based TCRdist between CDR3 peptides within each V-J. Welch's t-statistics and random forest reduced just over 500 V-J features to fewer than 15, which were used in a naive Bayes classifier (R e1071). TCRdb cleaned the public reads at Q25 with fastp, built clones with MiXCR and kept in-frame beta chains. CDR3 protein sequences are deduplicated, and each keeps its most common genes and DNA. The V and J calls, along with clone size, are taken from TCRdb and not from the paper's own processing. In all, the sample holds roughly 630,000 distinct CDR3 sequences, and 15% to 19% of those were seen once. Of the sample, around 6.6% is held by the ten largest clones.

Graves' hyperthyroidism was defined as stable when no progression to ophthalmopathy occurred over 18 months of follow-up. Hyperthyroidism patients were newly diagnosed, had a disease duration of under 2 months, and were aged 18 to 65 years. Any patient with an uncontrolled infection, another autoimmune disease, pregnancy or lactation was excluded. Diagnoses relied on clinical symptoms, serum thyroxine and TRAb, thyroid ultrasound and orbital computed tomography. PBMCs were separated from 10 ml of fresh peripheral blood using Ficoll-Paque density gradient centrifugation. Trizol reagent was used to extract total RNA, and RNA quality was then checked on an Agilent 2100 Bioanalyzer. This clonotype was found many times. This receptor's antigen is unknown. The record has no base qualities; no much larger clone is one base away.

The receptor comes from a woman aged 25 to 39 with Graves' hyperthyroidism. The sample consisted of blood. The chain was built from TRBV28 and TRBJ1-1; no D segment can be confidently identified. The DNA is as follows: TGTGCCAGCGGTATAAGTATTTACGGCACTGAAGCTTTCTTT. It translates as CASGISIYGTEAFF.